This entry is about one T cell receptor (beta chain). These data originate in a study of blood T cell repertoires in COVID-19. Study-level information: Donors in the United States, Italy and Spain gave samples during acute or convalescent COVID-19. The cDNA or gDNA used as material had been derived from T cells, B-cell-depleted T cells, or PBMCs.

The length of the CDR3 is 16 residues. Germline V gene lookup returns CDR1 KGHSH and CDR2 LQKENI. V dropped 6 bases and J dropped 1; count of bases not matched to a gene: 11. The method was immunoSEQ multiplex PCR; TCRdb's version includes in-frame clones alone and lacks a portion of them. There are about 88,000 clones in the sample; about 88% occur only once, and just under 3% lies in the top ten. The chain recombines TRBV18 with TRBJ1-1; 7 positions agree with TRBD1. The origin of this receptor is a woman over 75 with acute or convalescent COVID-19. The sequencing sample was made of peripheral blood. The CDR3 sequence is CASSQLPGQTNTEAFF. The CDR3 nucleotides are TGTGCCAGCTCGCAACTCCCGGGACAGACGAACACTGAAGCTTTCTTT.